The rows below give T cell receptor beta chains drawn from one sample of a study of prognosis after radiotherapy for stage I lung cancer. MiXCR, run by TCRdb on the multiplex PCR reads, gives a single entry per CDR3 protein. The table records around 21,000 distinct CDR3 sequences, 40% to 55% of them present only once. Sequencing used PBMCs, obtained before or after stereotactic body radiation therapy (not recorded which). These receptors were taken from a donor aged 50 or older with non-small cell lung cancer. The CDR3 runs from the conserved cysteine through the conserved F or W. D genes are given only for firm matches.

TRBV24-1	TRBD2	TRBJ2-1	CATSDPGLAGGPGLINEQFF
TRBV29-1	.	TRBJ2-7	CSSSGNYEQYF
TRBV20-1	TRBD2	TRBJ2-5	CSATRTSGIDTQYF
TRBV3-1	TRBD2	TRBJ2-1	CASRKGTSVEQLF
TRBV7-2	TRBD2	TRBJ2-2	CASSLGGLAGLNTGELFF
TRBV15	.	TRBJ1-4	CATSTDRKGNEKLFF
TRBV2	TRBD1	TRBJ2-2	CASSQGAGGTGELFF
TRBV6-9	TRBD1	TRBJ2-5	CASSYGTGGETQYF
TRBV20-1	TRBD2	TRBJ2-1	CSHRVSGRANEQFF
TRBV6-1	.	TRBJ2-1	CASRIDLRQFF
TRBV12-3/TRBV12-4	.	TRBJ2-1	CASSLLDRSYNEQFF
TRBV6-1	TRBD1	TRBJ2-7	CATRQGAPYEQYF
TRBV18	TRBD2	TRBJ2-3	CASSPLGTSGRARMVDTQYF
TRBV19	.	TRBJ2-2	CASIIRMGGTGELFF
TRBV12-3/TRBV12-4	.	TRBJ2-6	CASSPLPGLAGANVLTF
TRBV19	.	TRBJ1-2	CASSIDSRVGGYTF
TRBV12-5	.	TRBJ2-5	CASGNPGRGRLGQYF
TRBV5-1	.	TRBJ2-2	CASSLNWQTNTGELFF
TRBV7-2	TRBD2	TRBJ2-2	CASRGGGLAGGPGTGELFF
TRBV5-1	TRBD2	TRBJ2-1	CASSLMPSGSYNEQFF
TRBV11-3	TRBD2	TRBJ2-2	CASSLGLKNTGELFF
TRBV28	.	TRBJ1-6	CASSFRPNSPLHF
TRBV11-2	.	TRBJ1-6	CASSLRQSGSPLHF
TRBV12-3/TRBV12-4	.	TRBJ2-3	CASTSGSTDTQYF
TRBV19	TRBD2	TRBJ2-1	CASSTQGVLAGYNEQFF
TRBV6-2/TRBV6-3	.	TRBJ2-3	CASSYSRGPSSTDTQYF
TRBV12-3/TRBV12-4	.	TRBJ2-3	CASRPFGGSTDTQYF
TRBV30	TRBD1	TRBJ2-2	CAWSRTGFGEELLF
TRBV6-1	.	TRBJ2-1	CASTVERSSSYNEQFF
TRBV28	TRBD1	TRBJ2-5	CASSQILGTGDETQYF
TRBV3-1	.	TRBJ1-3	CASSRDIKGSTIYF
TRBV12-3/TRBV12-4	.	TRBJ2-7	CASSSSNMGLYEHYF
TRBV28	TRBD1	TRBJ2-3	CANRDRGTDTQYF
TRBV7-9	.	TRBJ1-5	CASSLDGGSNQPQHF
TRBV6-2/TRBV6-3	.	TRBJ1-5	CARSERQTGRSYSNQPQHF
TRBV7-9	TRBD1	TRBJ2-3	CASSLWLGTGPGPQYF
TRBV30	.	TRBJ2-1	CACLEGGSYNEQFF
TRBV10-3	.	TRBJ1-1	CAISEFSTGANTEAFF
TRBV9	TRBD2	TRBJ2-2	CASSDSTSGGLDTGELFF
TRBV5-1	TRBD1	TRBJ1-1	CASRYRDSEAFF
TRBV6-1	.	TRBJ2-7	CASGEDGPSYEQYF
TRBV7-9	.	TRBJ2-2	CASSFGAYTGELFF
TRBV19	.	TRBJ2-1	CASSIHRGGNEQFF
TRBV4-1	.	TRBJ2-5	CTSSPRGGETQYF
TRBV9	.	TRBJ1-6	CASSVGSYNSPLHF
TRBV6-1	.	TRBJ1-1	CASRVSWGTEAFF
TRBV6-9	.	TRBJ2-3	CASRRLAGADTQYF
TRBV5-1	TRBD1	TRBJ2-7	CASSLGQGASYEQYF
TRBV20-1	TRBD2	TRBJ2-7	CSARNVGGGEQYF
TRBV6-1	.	TRBJ2-7	CASSEGGAHYEQYF
TRBV20-1	.	TRBJ2-1	CSARSLATYNEQFF
TRBV29-1	.	TRBJ2-7	CSVVEGYEQYF
TRBV30	TRBD1	TRBJ2-7	CAWSVRDRGLVEQYF
TRBV6-1	.	TRBJ2-7	CAGRRGRDEQYF
TRBV24-1	.	TRBJ2-7	CATSDSEGREGTYEQYF
TRBV6-4	TRBD2	TRBJ2-7	CASRPLRTSGGGYEQYF
TRBV5-1	.	TRBJ2-6	CAISLAGVGTGANVLTF
TRBV18	.	TRBJ1-5	CASSPPGRVVNQPQHF
TRBV6-2/TRBV6-3	.	TRBJ2-3	CASSYGTPRDTQYF
TRBV5-1	.	TRBJ1-1	CASSLDPGGNTEAFF